The following is a T cell receptor beta chain sequence with its context. Repertoires were generated with immunoSEQ multiplex PCR, while TCRdb's copy carries only in-frame clones and drops some. Here the sample spans 300,000 to 350,000 clones, approximately 90% being singletons. The data derive from a study of blood T cell repertoires in COVID-19. About the study: COVID-19 samples from acute and convalescent phases originated in the United States, Italy and Spain.

Sample: peripheral blood. The sequence derives from a man under 40 with COVID-19, enrolled during active disease.

The CDR3 DNA reads as TGTGCCAGCAGCCCTCCGGGGTCCTACGAGCAGTACTTC. Translated, it gives CASSPPGSYEQYF. J is TRBJ2-7 and V is TRBV5-4; tentatively, D is TRBD2 (5 bases). Germline V gives CDR1 SGHNT, CDR2 YYREEE (reference sequence). The CDR3 is 13 residues long. Deletions cut 4 bases from V and 1 base from J, with 9 bases between.